These T cell receptor beta chains were read from a single sample in a study of shared clonotypes between healthy human individuals. Some clones are missing from TCRdb's copy, which holds only in-frame ones; the method was immunoSEQ multiplex PCR. The sample includes around 720,000 clones, around 73% of them seen just once. The sequencing sample was made of memory CD4+ T cells sorted from blood. The receptors come from a woman younger than 45 in good health. The CDR3 runs from the conserved cysteine through the conserved F or W. The D gene is left open where the match is weak. Not every row has a clone size; where given, it reads once, few, many or a size class.

.,TRBV5-4,14,.,TRBJ2-1,CASSLGKQNNEQFF,TGTGCCAGCAGTTTGGGAAAACAGAACAATGAGCAGTTCTTC
.,TRBV5-4,15,few,TRBJ2-5,CASSKEGGGEETQYF,TGTGCCAGCAGCAAAGAGGGAGGCGGCGAAGAGACCCAGTACTTC
.,TRBV30,23,.,TRBJ1-5,CAWSVSRPHPLGEARPSHQPQHF,TGTGCCTGGAGTGTATCTCGGCCACATCCTTTGGGGGAGGCGCGTCCGTCCCATCAGCCCCAGCATTTT
.,TRBV6-5,13,many,TRBJ2-1,CASSYSRGDEQFF,TGTGCCAGCAGTTATTCGAGGGGGGATGAGCAGTTCTTC
TRBD1,TRBV5-1,15,many,TRBJ2-1,CASLLGDRDYNEQFF,TGCGCCAGCCTATTAGGGGACAGGGACTACAATGAGCAGTTCTTC
.,TRBV29-1,11,once,TRBJ1-4,CSVGEGEKLFF,TGCAGCGTGGGAGAGGGTGAAAAACTGTTTTTT
.,TRBV6-1,12,once,TRBJ1-2,CASSEREYGYTF,TGTGCCAGCAGTGAAAGGGAGTATGGCTACACCTTC
TRBD1,TRBV11-3,14,.,TRBJ2-7,CASSWGGQGDEQYF,TGTGCCAGCAGCTGGGGAGGACAGGGGGACGAGCAGTACTTC
.,TRBV10-3,13,.,TRBJ2-5,CAISSRDKETQYF,TGTGCCATCAGTAGCCGGGACAAAGAGACCCAGTACTTC
.,TRBV30,15,few,TRBJ1-1,CAWRFVGAANTEAFF,TGTGCCTGGAGGTTCGTGGGGGCGGCGAACACTGAAGCTTTCTTT
.,TRBV6-1,13,few,TRBJ1-1,CASSEAGLSWAFF,TGTGCCAGCAGTGAAGCGGGGTTGAGTTGGGCTTTCTTT
.,TRBV7-8,19,.,TRBJ2-1,CASSLGFGGRGALGNEQFF,TGTGCCAGCAGCTTAGGATTTGGAGGGAGGGGGGCCTTGGGCAATGAGCAGTTCTTC
.,TRBV2,13,.,TRBJ2-3,CASNLEGTDAQYF,TGTGCCAGCAATCTCGAGGGTACAGATGCGCAGTATTTT
TRBD2,TRBV6-1,14,few,TRBJ2-1,CASMEPSGINEQFF,TGTGCCAGCATGGAGCCTAGCGGTATCAATGAGCAGTTCTTC
.,TRBV28,15,.,TRBJ1-2,CASRTPSQGYNGYTF,TGTGCCAGCAGGACTCCGTCACAGGGTTATAATGGCTACACCTTC
.,TRBV16,15,.,TRBJ1-5,CASSQSDISNQPQHF,TGTGCCAGCAGCCAATCGGATATTTCAAATCAGCCCCAGCATTTT
.,TRBV6-6,12,.,TRBJ1-2,CASGRNNYGYTF,TGTGCCAGCGGGAGGAATAACTATGGCTACACCTTC
.,TRBV29-1,13,.,TRBJ2-5,CSVEDEARETQYF,TGCAGCGTTGAAGATGAGGCGCGAGAGACCCAGTACTTC
.,TRBV28,11,.,TRBJ1-4,CASRLNEKLFF,TGTGCCAGCAGACTCAATGAAAAACTGTTTTTT
TRBD1,TRBV18,18,.,TRBJ2-1,CASSPFASRTGVVNEQFF,TGTGCCAGCTCACCATTCGCCTCCCGGACAGGGGTGGTCAATGAGCAGTTCTTC
TRBD2,TRBV7-9,15,.,TRBJ2-3,CASSLAAGGADTQYF,TGTGCCAGCAGCTTAGCAGCGGGAGGAGCAGATACGCAGTATTTT
TRBD2,TRBV10-3,14,.,TRBJ2-7,CATKGLAGYYEQYF,TGTGCCACCAAGGGACTAGCGGGATACTACGAGCAGTACTTC
TRBD1,TRBV5-4,14,.,TRBJ2-7,CASSSGQGAGEQYF,TGTGCCAGCAGCTCGGGACAGGGGGCCGGCGAGCAGTACTTC
TRBD2,TRBV5-4,15,few,TRBJ2-7,CASSSSSGSSYEQYF,TGTGCCAGCAGCTCCTCTAGCGGGTCCTCCTACGAGCAGTACTTC
TRBD1,TRBV14,15,.,TRBJ1-2,CASSFGQGAGYGYTF,TGTGCCAGCAGCTTTGGACAGGGGGCGGGTTATGGCTACACCTTC
TRBD2,TRBV30,15,.,TRBJ2-3,CALKRTSGSTDTQYF,TGTGCCTTAAAACGGACTAGCGGGAGTACAGATACGCAGTATTTT